The rows below give T cell receptor beta chains drawn from one sample of a study of cytomegalovirus exposure and HLA in healthy donors. Method: immunoSEQ multiplex PCR; TCRdb's copy keeps in-frame clones and lacks some. Of approximately 120,000 clones listed, around 70% are singletons. What was sequenced was PBMCs. The receptors were sampled from a man younger than 45 in good health and CMV-seronegative. Each CDR3 is given with its conserved first and last residue. A D gene is named only where the DNA matches it firmly. Size is omitted from some rows. Given values are once, few, many or a class for expanded clones.

TRBV27	TRBJ2-1	TRBD2	NA	CASSSGLGYNEQFF	TGTGCCAGCAGTTCGGGACTAGGTTACAATGAGCAGTTCTTC
TRBV19	TRBJ1-5	TRBD1	NA	CASTAGTDPQPQHF	TGTGCCAGTACCGCCGGGACAGACCCACAGCCCCAGCATTTT
TRBV7-9	TRBJ2-5	TRBD1	NA	CASSPLGQGETQYF	TGTGCCAGCAGCCCCCTCGGACAGGGAGAGACCCAGTACTTC
TRBV6-1	TRBJ1-2	NA	few	CAVTGSGYGYTF	TGTGCCGTTACAGGGTCGGGATATGGCTACACCTTC
TRBV5-1	TRBJ2-1	TRBD1	NA	CASSLGGEQFF	TGCGCCAGCAGCTTAGGGGGCGAGCAGTTCTTC
TRBV5-6	TRBJ1-3	NA	NA	CASSLAGQSDTIYF	TGTGCCAGCAGCTTGGCAGGCCAGTCTGACACCATATATTTT
TRBV11-2	TRBJ2-4	TRBD2	NA	CASSLVSSGGNIQYF	TGTGCCAGCAGCTTAGTTTCTAGCGGAGGAAACATTCAGTACTTC
TRBV7-9	TRBJ2-1	NA	NA	CASSRDGQYNEQFF	TGTGCCAGCAGCCGCGACGGACAGTACAATGAGCAGTTCTTC
TRBV9	TRBJ2-3	NA	NA	CASKASGDTQYF	TGTGCCAGCAAGGCCTCGGGAGATACGCAGTATTTT
TRBV27	TRBJ2-1	TRBD2	NA	CASSLAGGQFNEQFF	TGTGCCAGCAGTTTAGCGGGGGGGCAGTTCAATGAGCAGTTCTTC
TRBV2	TRBJ2-7	TRBD2	NA	CASIGGSYEQYF	TGTGCCAGCATCGGCGGGAGCTACGAGCAGTACTTC
TRBV6-1	TRBJ2-2	TRBD2	NA	CATAGGLDTGELFF	TGTGCCACCGCGGGGGGGCTTGACACCGGGGAGCTGTTTTTT